A selection of T cell receptor beta chains follows, all from one sample in a study of blood T cells in healthy people across ages. TCRdb used MiXCR to reprocess the 5' RACE reads, holding one entry per CDR3 protein. The data show hundreds of thousands of distinct CDR3 sequences, about 42% seen once. Sequencing was done on a sample of blood. The receptors were sampled from a man aged 80 or over in good health. The CDR3 runs from the conserved cysteine through the conserved F or W. The order of the fields is D gene, J gene, clone size, V gene, CDR3 protein, CDR3 DNA. A D gene is named only where the DNA matches it firmly. A clone size is listed for some rows: how often the clone was seen (once, few, many), or a class if it is expanded.

D gene: .
J gene: TRBJ2-1
clone size: once
V gene: TRBV4-1
CDR3 protein: CASSQDSPSEQFF
CDR3 DNA: TGCGCCAGCAGCCAAGATTCCCCTAGCGAGCAGTTCTTC

D gene: .
J gene: TRBJ2-7
clone size: .
V gene: TRBV20-1
CDR3 protein: CSARGPRGAYEQYF
CDR3 DNA: TGCAGTGCTAGAGGGCCCAGGGGGGCCTACGAGCAGTACTTC

D gene: TRBD1
J gene: TRBJ2-5
clone size: few
V gene: TRBV28
CDR3 protein: CASRRTGDLETQYF
CDR3 DNA: TGTGCCAGCAGACGGACAGGGGATTTGGAGACCCAGTACTTC

D gene: .
J gene: TRBJ1-2
clone size: .
V gene: TRBV5-4
CDR3 protein: CASSDRTANYGYTF
CDR3 DNA: TGTGCCAGCAGCGACCGGACAGCCAACTATGGCTACACCTTC

D gene: .
J gene: TRBJ1-1
clone size: .
V gene: TRBV7-2
CDR3 protein: CASSLGINTKAFF
CDR3 DNA: TGTGCCAGCAGCTTAGGGATAAACACTAAAGCTTTCTTT

D gene: TRBD1
J gene: TRBJ2-5
clone size: few
V gene: TRBV10-2
CDR3 protein: CASSGQGVATEQYF
CDR3 DNA: TGCGCCAGCAGTGGACAGGGGGTAGCAACTGAGCAGTACTTC

D gene: .
J gene: TRBJ1-1
clone size: few
V gene: TRBV27
CDR3 protein: CASSLKGDWGEAFF
CDR3 DNA: TGTGCCAGCAGTTTAAAGGGGGATTGGGGTGAAGCTTTCTTT

D gene: .
J gene: TRBJ2-3
clone size: .
V gene: TRBV20-1
CDR3 protein: CSARHERRKDTQYF
CDR3 DNA: TGCAGTGCTAGACATGAGCGGAGGAAAGATACGCAGTATTTT

D gene: TRBD2
J gene: TRBJ2-1
clone size: .
V gene: TRBV7-2
CDR3 protein: CASSLERREGNNEQFF
CDR3 DNA: TGTGCCAGCAGCTTAGAAAGGCGGGAGGGGAACAATGAGCAGTTCTTC

D gene: .
J gene: TRBJ2-7
clone size: few
V gene: TRBV12-3/TRBV12-4
CDR3 protein: CASSLDQGFSYEQYF
CDR3 DNA: TGTGCCAGCAGTTTAGATCAGGGATTCTCCTACGAGCAGTACTTC

D gene: .
J gene: TRBJ1-1
clone size: few
V gene: TRBV7-9
CDR3 protein: CASSLDGRGDTEAFF
CDR3 DNA: TGTGCCAGCAGCTTAGACGGCAGGGGTGACACTGAAGCTTTCTTT

D gene: TRBD2
J gene: TRBJ2-5
clone size: .
V gene: TRBV4-1
CDR3 protein: CASSQELGEGVNEQYF
CDR3 DNA: TGCGCCAGCAGCCAAGAATTGGGGGAGGGAGTCAATGAGCAATACTTC

D gene: .
J gene: TRBJ2-1
clone size: .
V gene: TRBV27
CDR3 protein: CASADISYNEQFF
CDR3 DNA: TGTGCCAGCGCGGATATCTCCTACAATGAGCAGTTCTTC

D gene: .
J gene: TRBJ2-7
clone size: .
V gene: TRBV5-1
CDR3 protein: CASSQSGSLSNEQYF
CDR3 DNA: TGCGCCAGCAGCCAGTCAGGGTCTTTGAGCAATGAGCAGTACTTC

D gene: TRBD2
J gene: TRBJ2-1
clone size: few
V gene: TRBV20-1
CDR3 protein: CSAIGGDAYNEQFF
CDR3 DNA: TGCAGTGCTATTGGGGGGGACGCTTACAATGAGCAGTTCTTC

D gene: TRBD2
J gene: TRBJ2-1
clone size: many
V gene: TRBV5-8
CDR3 protein: CASKLAGGVEQFF
CDR3 DNA: TGTGCCAGCAAGCTAGCGGGAGGGGTTGAGCAGTTCTTC

D gene: TRBD2
J gene: TRBJ2-1
clone size: .
V gene: TRBV9
CDR3 protein: CASSDPSSGSYNEQFF
CDR3 DNA: TGTGCCAGCAGCGACCCATCTAGCGGGTCTTACAATGAGCAGTTCTTC

D gene: TRBD1
J gene: TRBJ2-5
clone size: few
V gene: TRBV12-3/TRBV12-4
CDR3 protein: CASSPRTGGEKTQYF
CDR3 DNA: TGTGCCAGCAGCCCCCGGACAGGGGGCGAGAAGACCCAGTACTTC

D gene: .
J gene: TRBJ2-1
clone size: .
V gene: TRBV19
CDR3 protein: CASSISGTIPYNEQFF
CDR3 DNA: TGTGCCAGTAGTATTTCGGGTACTATACCCTACAATGAGCAGTTCTTC

D gene: TRBD2
J gene: TRBJ2-7
clone size: few
V gene: TRBV7-3
CDR3 protein: CASSLRLAGAYEQYF
CDR3 DNA: TGTGCCAGCAGCTTACGCCTAGCGGGGGCCTACGAGCAGTACTTC

D gene: .
J gene: TRBJ2-3
clone size: once
V gene: TRBV7-9
CDR3 protein: CASSLGSGLSTDTQYF
CDR3 DNA: TGTGCCAGCAGCTTAGGAAGCGGGCTCAGCACAGATACGCAGTATTTT

D gene: .
J gene: TRBJ2-3
clone size: .
V gene: TRBV11-1
CDR3 protein: CASSSPVVRRQANPSTDTQYF
CDR3 DNA: TGTGCCAGCAGCTCCCCGGTTGTGCGGAGACAGGCTAACCCTAGCACAGATACGCAGTATTTT

D gene: .
J gene: TRBJ1-4
clone size: once
V gene: TRBV20-1
CDR3 protein: CSARGLQMPTNEKLFF
CDR3 DNA: TGCAGTGCTAGAGGGCTACAGATGCCAACTAATGAAAAACTGTTTTTT

D gene: .
J gene: TRBJ2-1
clone size: .
V gene: TRBV29-1
CDR3 protein: CSVQGRAEYNEQFF
CDR3 DNA: TGCAGCGTTCAAGGCAGAGCCGAATACAATGAGCAGTTCTTC

D gene: .
J gene: TRBJ2-7
clone size: .
V gene: TRBV7-9
CDR3 protein: CASSPSRGAEQYF
CDR3 DNA: TGTGCCAGCAGCCCATCAAGGGGGGCCGAGCAGTACTTC

D gene: TRBD2
J gene: TRBJ2-1
clone size: few
V gene: TRBV10-3
CDR3 protein: CAISEGGRSGEQFF
CDR3 DNA: TGTGCCATCAGTGAAGGCGGGAGATCAGGTGAGCAGTTCTTC

D gene: .
J gene: TRBJ1-1
clone size: .
V gene: TRBV30
CDR3 protein: CAWTGDLNTEAFF
CDR3 DNA: TGTGCCTGGACGGGGGATCTGAACACTGAAGCTTTCTTT

D gene: .
J gene: TRBJ2-5
clone size: .
V gene: TRBV20-1
CDR3 protein: CSATPGAETQYF
CDR3 DNA: TGCAGTGCTACTCCGGGGGCCGAGACCCAGTACTTC

D gene: .
J gene: TRBJ2-2
clone size: .
V gene: TRBV2
CDR3 protein: CASSGWSTDTGELFF
CDR3 DNA: TGTGCCAGCAGTGGGTGGTCAACGGACACCGGGGAGCTGTTTTTT

D gene: .
J gene: TRBJ2-3
clone size: .
V gene: TRBV5-6
CDR3 protein: CASSLLYGAEGGTDTQYF
CDR3 DNA: TGTGCCAGCAGCTTGTTATACGGAGCAGAGGGGGGCACAGATACGCAGTATTTT

D gene: .
J gene: TRBJ1-2
clone size: .
V gene: TRBV24-1
CDR3 protein: CATSDLLLPIYGYTF
CDR3 DNA: TGTGCCACCAGTGATTTGCTGTTACCGATCTATGGCTACACCTTC

D gene: TRBD2
J gene: TRBJ2-5
clone size: .
V gene: TRBV12-5
CDR3 protein: CASGLVLAGVGETQYF
CDR3 DNA: TGTGCTAGTGGTTTGGTACTAGCGGGAGTAGGAGAGACCCAGTACTTC

D gene: .
J gene: TRBJ1-4
clone size: .
V gene: TRBV2
CDR3 protein: CASSGTAATNEKLFF
CDR3 DNA: TGTGCCAGCAGTGGGACAGCCGCAACTAATGAAAAACTGTTTTTT

D gene: .
J gene: TRBJ2-7
clone size: .
V gene: TRBV28
CDR3 protein: CASSSGRAAPYEQYF
CDR3 DNA: TGTGCCAGCAGTTCGGGACGAGCGGCCCCCTACGAGCAGTACTTC

D gene: .
J gene: TRBJ1-2
clone size: few
V gene: TRBV12-3/TRBV12-4
CDR3 protein: CASSFGGWRGYTF
CDR3 DNA: TGTGCCAGCAGTTTTGGGGGGTGGCGTGGCTACACCTTC

D gene: .
J gene: TRBJ2-7
clone size: .
V gene: TRBV25-1
CDR3 protein: CASSRDDYWGEQYF
CDR3 DNA: TGTGCCAGCAGTCGCGACGACTACTGGGGCGAGCAGTACTTC

D gene: .
J gene: TRBJ2-6
clone size: few
V gene: TRBV9
CDR3 protein: CASSVDVSGTGSGANVLTF
CDR3 DNA: TGTGCCAGCAGCGTAGACGTCAGCGGAACAGGCTCTGGGGCCAACGTCCTGACTTTC

D gene: .
J gene: TRBJ2-5
clone size: few
V gene: TRBV5-1
CDR3 protein: CASSLGLGSGGETQYF
CDR3 DNA: TGCGCCAGCAGCTTGGGACTAGGGAGTGGAGGGGAGACCCAGTACTTC

D gene: TRBD2
J gene: TRBJ2-1
clone size: few
V gene: TRBV12-3/TRBV12-4
CDR3 protein: CASSPRAGGDEQFF
CDR3 DNA: TGTGCCAGCAGTCCCCGAGCGGGGGGGGATGAGCAGTTCTTC

D gene: .
J gene: TRBJ1-6
clone size: .
V gene: TRBV20-1
CDR3 protein: CSARGGIGDSPLHF
CDR3 DNA: TGCAGTGCTAGAGGGGGGATTGGAGATTCACCCCTCCACTTT

D gene: TRBD2
J gene: TRBJ2-7
clone size: .
V gene: TRBV20-1
CDR3 protein: CSARALAGGPVEQYF
CDR3 DNA: TGCAGTGCTAGAGCCCTAGCGGGAGGGCCGGTGGAGCAGTACTTC

D gene: .
J gene: TRBJ2-7
clone size: .
V gene: TRBV24-1
CDR3 protein: CATGGLNEYNEQYF
CDR3 DNA: TGTGCCACCGGGGGGCTCAACGAATACAATGAGCAGTACTTC

D gene: .
J gene: TRBJ2-4
clone size: .
V gene: TRBV20-1
CDR3 protein: CSCALAKNIQYF
CDR3 DNA: TGCAGCTGCGCCCTAGCCAAAAACATTCAGTACTTC

D gene: .
J gene: TRBJ1-1
clone size: .
V gene: TRBV7-9
CDR3 protein: CASRELANMNTEAFF
CDR3 DNA: TGTGCCAGCAGAGAACTAGCCAACATGAACACTGAAGCTTTCTTT

D gene: TRBD1
J gene: TRBJ2-1
clone size: .
V gene: TRBV20-1
CDR3 protein: CSARNLRQGNEQFF
CDR3 DNA: TGCAGTGCTAGAAACCTTAGACAGGGGAATGAGCAGTTCTTC

D gene: TRBD1
J gene: TRBJ2-5
clone size: many
V gene: TRBV15
CDR3 protein: CATSIQGGVETQYF
CDR3 DNA: TGTGCCACCAGCATACAGGGGGGTGTGGAGACCCAGTACTTC

D gene: .
J gene: TRBJ1-6
clone size: few
V gene: TRBV12-3/TRBV12-4
CDR3 protein: CASSLGRGDNSPLHF
CDR3 DNA: TGTGCCAGCAGTCTGGGACGTGGCGATAATTCACCCCTCCACTTT

D gene: .
J gene: TRBJ1-1
clone size: many
V gene: TRBV5-1
CDR3 protein: CASSGGLNTEAFF
CDR3 DNA: TGCGCCAGCAGTGGGGGGCTGAACACTGAAGCTTTCTTT

D gene: .
J gene: TRBJ2-1
clone size: .
V gene: TRBV15
CDR3 protein: CATESSYNEQFF
CDR3 DNA: TGTGCCACAGAATCTAGCTACAATGAGCAGTTCTTC

D gene: .
J gene: TRBJ1-1
clone size: .
V gene: TRBV7-2
CDR3 protein: CASSLKQGVGAFF
CDR3 DNA: TGTGCCAGCAGCTTGAAGCAGGGAGTAGGAGCTTTCTTT

D gene: TRBD1
J gene: TRBJ1-1
clone size: .
V gene: TRBV7-9
CDR3 protein: CASSFLTGEPTEAFF
CDR3 DNA: TGTGCCAGCAGCTTCCTTACAGGGGAACCCACTGAAGCTTTCTTT

D gene: .
J gene: TRBJ1-3
clone size: .
V gene: TRBV21-1
CDR3 protein: CASSSPGNHSGNTIYF
CDR3 DNA: TGTGCCAGCAGCTCACCCGGGAACCACTCTGGAAACACCATATATTTT

D gene: .
J gene: TRBJ2-5
clone size: few
V gene: TRBV29-1
CDR3 protein: CSVVPSGLRETQYF
CDR3 DNA: TGCAGCGTTGTACCCAGCGGACTAAGGGAGACCCAGTACTTC

D gene: TRBD1
J gene: TRBJ2-7
clone size: few
V gene: TRBV4-2
CDR3 protein: CASSQDPRGQGNNEQYF
CDR3 DNA: TGTGCCAGCAGCCAAGATCCGAGGGGACAGGGGAACAATGAGCAGTACTTC

D gene: TRBD1
J gene: TRBJ2-1
clone size: few
V gene: TRBV28
CDR3 protein: CASSGGRQGGGEQFF
CDR3 DNA: TGTGCCAGCAGTGGGGGGCGACAGGGGGGTGGTGAGCAGTTCTTC